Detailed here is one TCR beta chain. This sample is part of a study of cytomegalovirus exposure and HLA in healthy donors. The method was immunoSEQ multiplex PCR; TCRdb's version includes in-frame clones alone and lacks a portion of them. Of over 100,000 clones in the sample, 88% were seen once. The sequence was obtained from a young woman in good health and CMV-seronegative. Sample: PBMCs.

CDR3 protein: CASPIGQNYGYTF. Here the CDR3 DNA reads TGCGCCAGCCCGATTGGACAGAACTATGGCTACACCTTC. The chain employs TRBV10-1 and TRBJ1-2; weak D call: TRBD1 (6 bases). The V and J ends lost 8 bases and 2 bases respectively, with 12 bases between them. The germline CDR1 and CDR2 sequences are WNHNN and SYGVQD (reference sequence). The CDR3 length is 13 residues.